The 27 T cell receptor beta chains given below trace back to one sample, sequenced in a study of T cell repertoires in cytomegalovirus infection. These receptors' antigens are unknown. TCRdb re-called the reads through MiXCR, storing one row per CDR3 protein. The sample shows 8,000 or so distinct CDR3 sequences, approximately 49% of them seen only once. Sequenced input: PBMCs, sequenced either directly or after in vitro stimulation (not recorded which). The receptors originated from a human donor in good health (CMV status not recorded). Some clones in this sample may be carry-over from other donors' samples.

On this clonotype: The CDR3 does not close with the conserved phenylalanine or tryptophan, likely indicating a read error. The DNA is left out, because the CDR3 cannot be placed on it with certainty; the CDR3 is given as TCRdb lists it. V gene TRBV4-2 combines with J gene TRBJ2-1; the D call in the table, TRBD2, was not verified against the DNA. Germline lookup yields CDR1 LGHNA and CDR2 YNFKEQ. The CDR3 region is 17 residues in length, termini included. CDR3 loop: CALSQDSSSGGNNEQCY.

The chain employs TRBV5-5 and TRBJ1-1; D remains ambiguous. V lost 5 bases and J 4 bases, leaving 15 bases between the germline ends. The CDR3 totals 14 residues. From germline, CDR1 is SGHKS and CDR2 YYEKEE (reference sequence). CDR3 protein: CASRLDGWGTEAFF. CDR3 coding DNA: TGTGCCAGCAGGCTAGATGGGTGGGGCACTGAAGCTTTCTTT.

This clonotype is judged medium-sized (0.01 to 0.1%). The V and J genes are TRBV27 and TRBJ1-2; 8 nucleotides agree with TRBD1. CDR1 is MNHEY, CDR2 SMNVEV, per germline (reference sequence). The CDR3 consists of 14 residues. V shed 6 bases and J 0 bases; nucleotides not matched to a gene: 3. CDR3 sequence (DNA): TGTGCCAGCAGGATACAGGGGGCTAACTATGGCTACACCTTC. This gives the protein CASRIQGANYGYTF.

The V gene is TRBV2, the J gene TRBJ2-7; 7 bases agree with TRBD1. This CDR3 comprises 16 residues. Germline CDR1 reads SNHLY; CDR2 reads FYNNEI. With V trimmed by 5 bases and J by 2 bases, 12 bases remained unmatched. CDR3 sequence reads: CASSKSRDRSPYEQYF. In DNA form, the CDR3 reads TGTGCCAGCAGTAAAAGCCGGGACAGATCCCCCTACGAGCAGTACTTC.

The CDR3 reads CASSHSGYEQYF. In nucleotides, the CDR3 is TGCGCCAGCAGCCATTCGGGGTACGAGCAGTACTTC. V usage is TRBV4-1 and J usage is TRBJ2-7, with D maybe TRBD2 (5 bases). Germline CDR1 is MGHRA and CDR2 is YSYEKL. CDR3 length: 12 amino acids. V dropped 3 bases and J dropped 4 bases, with 7 bases sitting between them.

This clonotype was counted between two and nine times. The chain links TRBV5-8 to TRBJ2-5; TRBD1 matches at 10 bases. Germline V gives CDR1 SGHTS, CDR2 YDEGEE. The CDR3 loop spans 16 amino acids. V was clipped by 4 bases and J by 1 base; unmatched bases: 7. The CDR3 DNA reads TGTGCCAGCAGCCCTGGGGACAGGGGAGGCCAAGAGACCCAGTACTTC. Protein product: CASSPGDRGGQETQYF.

This chain connects TRBV3-1 to TRBJ2-4, with 13 positions matching TRBD2. CDR3 length: 19 residues. V dropped 4 bases and J dropped 3; count of bases not matched to a gene: 12. CDR1 and CDR2 from the germline V gene are LGHDT and YNNKEL (reference sequence). The CDR3 DNA reads TGTGCCAGCAGCCTCGCTTTGAATGGACTAGCGGGGGACAAAAACATTCAGTACTTC. It is translated as CASSLALNGLAGDKNIQYF.

Concerning this clonotype itself: One end of the junction does not line up with germline, which may come from a read error. The chain carries TRBV6-5 and TRBJ1-5; perhaps TRBD1 as D (6 bases). The CDR3 is 15 amino acids. In germline, CDR1 is MNHEY, CDR2 SVGAGI. The CDR3 loop reads CATGLRQVTNQRQHF. The CDR3 nucleotides are TGTGCCACAGGCCTACGACAGGTGACCAATCAGCGCCAGCATTTT.

In its sample, this clonotype was seen a few times. The junction departs from the called germline gene at one end, perhaps through a read error. The chain combines TRBV12-5 with TRBJ2-1, with D possibly matching TRBD1 (5 bases). CDR1 and CDR2 (germline): LGHNT, FRNRAP. This CDR3 contains 19 residues. CDR3 coding DNA: TGTGCCAGTGGTTTGGTATCGGTAATAGGGGCCTTCCCCTACAAGGAGCAGTTCTTC. Protein: CASGLVSVIGAFPYKEQFF.

The V and J genes are TRBV7-2 and TRBJ1-3; perhaps TRBD1 as D (5 bases). Trimming stripped 5 bases from V and 4 bases from J, with 15 bases between. The CDR3 is made up of 15 amino acids. Looked up from germline, CDR1 is SGHTA and CDR2 is FQGNSA. This CDR3 is CASSAQGSSGNTIYF. In DNA, the CDR3 is TGTGCCAGCAGCGCCCAGGGCTCTTCGGGAAACACCATATATTTT. The full variable domain, rest sourced from reference TRBV7-2 and TRBJ1-3, is GAGVSQSPSNKVTEKGKDVELRCDPISGHTALYWYRQSLGQGLEFLIYFQGNSAPDKSGLPSDRFSAERTGGSVSTLTIQRTQQEDSAVYLCASSAQGSSGNTIYFGEGSWLTVV.

The chain joins TRBV5-6 to TRBJ2-4; D not resolved. Germline V lookup: CDR1 SGHDT, CDR2 YYEEEE. V shed 4 bases and J shed 3 bases, with 14 bases lying between them. CDR3 length: 15 amino acids. CDR3 sequence reads: CASSRPPGFKNIQYF. DNA of the CDR3: TGTGCCAGCAGCCGACCGCCGGGTTTCAAAAACATTCAGTACTTC.

Concerning this clonotype itself: The missing conserved phenylalanine or tryptophan at the end of this CDR3 makes a read error likely. The CDR3 spells CASSLRVSKQYTEAFC. As DNA, the CDR3 is TGTGCCAGCAGCCTCAGGGTTTCCAAACAGTACACTGAAGCTTTCTGT. This chain connects TRBV12-3 or TRBV12-4 to TRBJ1-1, with D possibly being TRBD1 (5 bases). CDR3 size: 16 residues. V lost 6 bases and J lost 3, with 20 bases in between.

CDR3 sequence reads: CASSLFSTSGKEQYV. The CDR3 DNA reads as TGCGCCAGCAGCTTGTTCTCGACATCGGGCAAGGAGCAGTACGTC. The gene calls are TRBV5-1 and TRBJ2-1, with D hard to call. Judging by the DNA end, TRBJ2-7 fits better; the J call may be wrong. The CDR3 is 15 amino acids. Germline CDR1 SGHRS, CDR2 YFSETQ.

This clonotype was seen at least ten times. The rearrangement joins TRBV28 to TRBJ1-2; possibly TRBD1 for D (5 bases). Per the germline V gene, CDR1 is MDHEN and CDR2 is SYDVKM. Trimming took 4 bases from V and 8 from J, leaving 14 bases between them. This CDR3 has 13 residues. The CDR3 loop reads CASSSSPRGGYTF. The CDR3 DNA sequence: TGTGCCAGCAGTTCTTCCCCTAGGGGCGGCTACACCTTC.

This clonotype was seen only a few times. CDR3 nucleotide sequence: TGTGCCAGCAGCTTAGGAAGGAGCTCCTACGAGCAGTACTTC. Translation gives CASSLGRSSYEQYF. The chain has TRBV7-8 and TRBJ2-7; no clear D gene. Trimming took 1 base from V and 0 from J, leaving 7 bases between them. The CDR3 is made up of 14 amino acids. Germline loops: CDR1 SGHVS, CDR2 FQNEAQ.

As concerns this clonotype: The junction does not match germline at one end; this may be a read error. This chain connects TRBV12-5 to TRBJ2-1; D unclear. This CDR3 region has 19 residues. From germline, CDR1 is LGHNT and CDR2 FRNRAP. CDR3 amino acids: CASGLVSVIVSVPYNEKFF. CDR3 in DNA: TGTGCAAGTGGTTTGGTATCGGTAATAGTGTCCGTCCCCTACAATGAGAAGTTCTTC.

This chain connects TRBV5-6 to TRBJ1-5; 9 bases align to TRBD1. Germline lookup yields CDR1 SGHDT and CDR2 YYEEEE. With 0 bases clipped from V and 4 bases from J, the junction kept 5 bases outside the gene matches. This CDR3 spans 16 amino acids. The CDR3 bases are TGTGCCAGCAGCTTGGGGGACAGGGAGTGGAATCAGCCCCAGCATTTT. Translating it yields CASSLGDREWNQPQHF. Full variable domain (outside the CDR3, taken from reference TRBV5-6 and TRBJ1-5): DAGVTQSPTHLIKTRGQQVTLRCSPKSGHDTVSWYQQALGQGPQFIFQYYEEEERQRGNFPDRFSGHQFPNYSSELNVNALLLGDSALYLCASSLGDREWNQPQHFGDGTRLSIL.

The genes are TRBV7-2 and TRBJ1-2, with TRBD1 matching over 7 bases. CDR1 SGHTA and CDR2 FQGNSA come from the germline V gene. The trim removed 1 base at V and 9 bases at J, leaving 23 bases unmatched. The CDR3 length is 19 residues. The CDR3 sequence is CASSLGHVNQTGLGSCYTF. The CDR3 DNA is TGTGCCAGCAGCTTAGGGCACGTCAATCAGACAGGGTTGGGTAGTTGCTACACCTTC.

The CDR3 region is CASSPYPDRDYNEQFF. The DNA of the CDR3 is TGTGCCAGCAGTCCATACCCCGACAGGGACTACAATGAGCAGTTCTTC. This chain connects TRBV6-4 to TRBJ2-1, with TRBD1 matching 7 bases. The CDR3 has 16 residues. Germline V gene lookup returns CDR1 MRHNA and CDR2 SNTAGT. Trimming took 5 bases from V and 3 from J; bases not matched to a gene: 10.

By frequency in the sample, this clonotype is medium-sized. The genes are TRBV7-9 and TRBJ2-1; 7 bases line up with TRBD2. Germline V gives CDR1 SEHNR, CDR2 FQNEAQ (reference sequence). The CDR3 is 16 amino acids. The junction had 8 bases not matched to a gene; V was cut back by 0 bases and J by 6 bases. Here the CDR3 reads CASSLAQGGQGNEQFF. CDR3 DNA: TGTGCCAGCAGCTTAGCGCAGGGAGGGCAAGGCAATGAGCAGTTCTTC.

This clonotype is deemed medium-sized (0.01 to 0.1%). The gene calls are TRBV11-3 and TRBJ2-7, with D tentatively TRBD1 (6 bases). The CDR3 spans 14 residues. V lost 1 base and J 2 bases, leaving 9 bases between the germline ends. Germline V lookup: CDR1 SGHNT, CDR2 YENEEA. CDR3 DNA: TGTGCCAGCAGCTTAGCGGCAGGGGCCTACGAGCAGTACTTC. Translating it yields CASSLAAGAYEQYF.

This clonotype has ten or more counts. This chain uses TRBV24-1 with TRBJ1-1; 9 bases are shared with TRBD1. Germline loops: CDR1 KGHDR, CDR2 SFDVKD. CDR3 size: 15 residues. With 4 bases clipped from V and 3 bases from J, the junction kept 5 bases outside the gene matches. The CDR3 nucleotides are TGTGCCACCAGTGAGGGGACAGGGTCAGACACTGAAGCTTTCTTT. This gives the protein CATSEGTGSDTEAFF.

V usage is TRBV28 and J usage is TRBJ1-2; no definite D call. CDR1 is MDHEN and CDR2 is SYDVKM in the germline V gene. The CDR3 contains 11 residues. V dropped 6 bases and J dropped 2 bases, with 4 bases sitting between them. This CDR3 reads CASRGNYGYTF. In DNA, the CDR3 is TGTGCCAGCAGAGGGAACTATGGCTACACCTTC.

This clonotype was seen only a few times. The chain carries TRBV7-2 and TRBJ1-2; no clear D gene. CDR3 length: 15 residues. Germline CDR1 is SGHTA and CDR2 is FQGNSA. V lost 1 base, J lost 4 bases, and 13 bases lay in between. CDR3 DNA sequence: TGTGCCAGCAGCTTAGAAGGGCTTGAGGGCTATGGCTACACCTTC. As protein: CASSLEGLEGYGYTF.

Concerning this clonotype itself: Sequence at one end of the junction differs from germline and may be a read error. This rearrangement joins TRBV5-5 to TRBJ2-1; either TRBD1 or TRBD2 may fit D (5 bases each). This CDR3 region has 11 residues. Germline CDR1 and CDR2: SGHKS and YYEKEE (reference sequence). The CDR3: CESTWGNEQCF. The CDR3 coding sequence is TGTGAGAGCACCTGGGGGAATGAGCAGTGCTTC.

This clonotype was picked up many times. The chain uses TRBV27 and TRBJ1-5; TRBD1 agrees at 7 bases. Trimming took 6 bases from V and 7 from J; bases not matched to a gene: 12. Germline values: CDR1 MNHEY, CDR2 SMNVEV (reference sequence). The CDR3 length is 15 residues. DNA for the CDR3: TGTGCCAGCAGCCGAGACAGGGAAAAAGGGCAGCCCCAGCATTTT. It encodes CASSRDREKGQPQHF.

This clonotype was observed a handful of times. A read error is likely, as this CDR3 ends without the conserved phenylalanine or tryptophan. Because the CDR3's place on the DNA is in doubt, the DNA is left out and the CDR3 is given as listed by TCRdb. The chain has TRBV12-3 or TRBV12-4 and TRBJ1-1; TRBD1, the table's D call, lacks a check against the DNA. The CDR3 is 16 residues long, counting both termini. The CDR3 loop reads CASSLMVSKQGTEDFL.